These 4 T cell receptor beta chains were sequenced from one sample in a study of shared clonotypes between healthy human individuals. CD45RO-negative CD8 cells positively selected for CCR7 made up the naive population, which excluded terminally differentiated effector memory CD45RA+ cells. Data came from immunoSEQ multiplex PCR; TCRdb stores just in-frame clones and leaves some out. Here the sample spans roughly 2.1 million clones, 93% being singletons. Sequencing was performed on naive CD8+ T cells from PBMCs. The receptor source for this set is a man between 18 and 29 years old in good health. Some clones in this sample may be carry-over from other donors' samples.

The rearrangement uses TRBV4-1 and TRBJ2-2; D uncertain. The CDR3 loop spans 15 amino acids. Trimming removed 1 base from V and 5 bases from J, with 11 bases in between. In germline, CDR1 is MGHRA, CDR2 YSYEKL. The CDR3 spells CASSQVGPKTGELFF. DNA for the CDR3: TGCGCCAGCAGCCAAGTAGGGCCTAAAACCGGGGAGCTGTTTTTT.

Concerning this clone itself: In the same sample, other DNA sequences code for this CDR3. The chain uses TRBV5-1 and TRBJ2-2, with D possibly TRBD1 on 6 matching bases. The V gene's germline CDR1 is SGHRS and CDR2 YFSETQ. The ends were cut back, 0 bases at V and 4 bases at J, with 10 bases in the middle. This CDR3 is built from 15 residues. DNA for the CDR3: TGCGCCAGCAGCTTGGGCCAGGGGAGCACCGGGGAGCTGTTTTTT. Protein: CASSLGQGSTGELFF.

The chain joins TRBV7-9 to TRBJ2-7, with 10 bases aligning to TRBD1. This CDR3 has 15 residues. Per the germline V gene, CDR1 is SEHNR and CDR2 is FQNEAQ (reference sequence). J gave up 2 bases and V 5 bases, and 6 bases lay outside the gene matches. The CDR3 DNA is TGTGCCAGCAGCCGACCGGGACAGGGGACCTACGAGCAGTACTTC. Its protein is CASSRPGQGTYEQYF.

The chain links TRBV27 to TRBJ2-1; 10 nucleotides line up with TRBD1. Germline trimming cut 6 bases from V and 3 bases from J; bases unmatched to any gene: 11. Germline V gene lookup returns CDR1 MNHEY and CDR2 SMNVEV (reference sequence). The CDR3 has 17 residues. CDR3 nucleotides: TGTGCCAGCAGCCGCCGGTGGGGGGACAGGGGCTACAATGAGCAGTTCTTC. It translates to CASSRRWGDRGYNEQFF.